This T cell receptor beta chain originates from a study of blood T cell repertoires in COVID-19. The overall study: Samples came from the United States, Italy and Spain, spanning acute and convalescent COVID-19. T cells, B-cell-depleted T cells, or PBMCs provided the cDNA or gDNA that served as material.

Everyone who took part was about 18 to 89 years old, and they came from 24 US areas. The data were produced by immunoSEQ multiplex PCR, yet TCRdb's version contains in-frame clones alone and is incomplete. The table lists around 370,000 clones, 88% of them singletons. The CDR3 spans 13 residues. With 0 bases removed from V and 9 bases from J, the gap between germline ends came to 13 bases. CDR1 and CDR2 (germline): SGDLS, YYNGEE. This receptor was identified in a woman between 18 and 29 years old who had recovered from COVID-19. The chain links TRBV9 to TRBJ2-7; tentative D call: TRBD1 (6 bases). The sample comprised PBMCs or T cells enriched from blood (not recorded which). The CDR3 loop is CASSVGGDTLQYF. The DNA for the CDR3 is TGTGCCAGCAGCGTAGGAGGGGACACATTGCAGTACTTC.